This T cell receptor (beta chain) was captured by sequencing in a study of metastatic and nonmetastatic thyroid tumors. Study context: Comparison of repertoires was carried out across blood and tumor or nodule tissue from malignant and benign thyroid patients. Findings and caveats of the study: Reported TCR beta diversity, measured in blood and tumor, was significantly higher for malignant thyroid tumors than for benign nodules.

This clone has at least ten counts. Its cognate antigen is unknown. Thyroid surgery was preceded by no treatment in any patient. Study processing details: Between-group CDR3 differences, defined by clinicopathological status, yielded a distant-metastasis classifier for papillary thyroid cancer. TCRdb re-analyzed the PCR reads using MiXCR. The V and J calls come from TCRdb's annotation, not from the publication. The sample lists about 69,000 clones, over 12% occurring once. The source of this sequence is a male donor with papillary thyroid cancer or a benign thyroid nodule (not recorded which). Some clones in this sample may be carry-over from other donors' samples. The sequencing input was blood.

CDR3 in DNA: TGTGCCAGCAGCGATACTCAGGGTCGGGGAGAGACCCAGTACTTC. Translation: CASSDTQGRGETQYF. This sequence joins TRBV4-2 and TRBJ2-5, with D perhaps TRBD1 or TRBD2 (5 bases each). Trimming pared 5 bases from V and 4 bases from J, leaving 17 bases between. Germline lookup yields CDR1 LGHNA and CDR2 YNFKEQ. The CDR3 spans 15 residues.